The source of this T cell receptor (beta chain) is a study of metastatic and nonmetastatic thyroid tumors. Whole-study findings and limits: When malignant thyroid tumors were compared with benign nodules, TCR beta diversity was reportedly significantly higher in the malignant tumors. This held in both blood and tumor samples.

About this clone itself: Its antigen is undetermined.

Through MiXCR, TCRdb re-clonotyped the PCR reads. The table includes roughly 4,900 clones, 28% detected once. No patient received treatment before thyroid surgery. Sequencing was performed on adjacent normal tissue. The sequence was obtained from a female donor with papillary thyroid cancer or a benign thyroid nodule (not recorded which). Some clones in this sample may be carry-over from other donors' samples.

In DNA, the CDR3 is TGTGCCAGCAGTCCCGGACAGGGAAGGGATACGCAGTATTTT. This codes for CASSPGQGRDTQYF. The chain is built from TRBV28 and TRBJ2-3; 8 nucleotides align to TRBD1. This CDR3 is built from 14 residues. CDR1 and CDR2 from the germline V gene are MDHEN and SYDVKM. The junction had 7 bases not matched to a gene; V was cut back by 5 bases and J by 6 bases.